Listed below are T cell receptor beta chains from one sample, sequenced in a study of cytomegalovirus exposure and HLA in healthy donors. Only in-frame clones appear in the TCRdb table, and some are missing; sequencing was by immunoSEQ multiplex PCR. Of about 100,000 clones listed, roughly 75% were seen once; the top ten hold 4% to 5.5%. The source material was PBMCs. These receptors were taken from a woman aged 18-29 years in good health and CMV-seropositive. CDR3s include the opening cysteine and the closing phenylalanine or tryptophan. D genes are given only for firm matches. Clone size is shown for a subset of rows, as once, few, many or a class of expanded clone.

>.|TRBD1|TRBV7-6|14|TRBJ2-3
CASSLTGGSDTQYF
TGTGCCAGCAGCTTGACAGGGGGTTCAGATACGCAGTATTTT
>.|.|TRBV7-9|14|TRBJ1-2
CASSLSGTSYGYTF
TGTGCCAGCAGCTTATCGGGGACATCCTATGGCTACACCTTC
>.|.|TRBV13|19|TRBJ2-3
CASSLDAIAGGSSTDTQYF
TGTGCCAGCAGCTTAGACGCTATCGCTGGCGGGTCTAGCACAGATACGCAGTATTTT
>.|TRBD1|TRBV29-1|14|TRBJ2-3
CSASDRGSTDTQYF
TGCAGCGCGTCGGACAGGGGTAGCACAGATACGCAGTATTTT
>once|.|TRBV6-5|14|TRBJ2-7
CASSWEVGSYEQYF
TGTGCCAGCAGTTGGGAGGTCGGTTCCTACGAGCAGTACTTC
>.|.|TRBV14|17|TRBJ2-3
CASSQPFPGPRGGTQYF
TGTGCCAGCAGCCAACCGTTCCCCGGGCCCCGGGGAGGTACGCAGTATTTT
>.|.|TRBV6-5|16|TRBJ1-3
CASSLSFGRGGNTIYF
TGTGCCAGCAGTTTATCCTTCGGCAGGGGAGGGAACACCATATATTTT
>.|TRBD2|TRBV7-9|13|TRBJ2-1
CASSRDYYNEQFF
TGTGCCAGCAGCCGGGACTACTACAATGAGCAGTTCTTC
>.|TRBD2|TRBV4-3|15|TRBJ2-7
CASSQGLAGEWEQYF
TGCGCCAGCAGCCAGGGACTAGCGGGGGAGTGGGAGCAGTACTTC
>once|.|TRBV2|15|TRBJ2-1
CASSQRLEAYNEQFF
TGTGCCAGCAGCCAACGACTAGAGGCGTACAATGAGCAGTTCTTC
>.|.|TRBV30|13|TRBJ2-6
CAWAGVGANVLTF
TGTGCCTGGGCAGGGGTTGGGGCCAACGTCCTGACTTTC
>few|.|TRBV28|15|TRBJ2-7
CASSLPSRRSGEQYF
TGTGCCAGCAGTTTACCCTCCAGGAGGTCTGGCGAGCAGTACTTC
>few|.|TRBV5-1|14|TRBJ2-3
CASSLVTGTDTQYF
TGCGCCAGCAGCTTGGTGACAGGCACAGATACGCAGTATTTT
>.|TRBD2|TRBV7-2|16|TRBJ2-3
CASSHRLAGTTDTQYF
TGTGCCAGCAGCCACAGACTAGCGGGTACCACAGATACGCAGTATTTT
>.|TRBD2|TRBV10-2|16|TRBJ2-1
CASKGLAGVPYNEQFF
TGCGCCAGCAAGGGGCTAGCGGGAGTCCCCTACAATGAGCAGTTCTTC
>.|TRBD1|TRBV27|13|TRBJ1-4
CASSPRTGEKLFF
TGTGCCAGCAGTCCTCGGACAGGTGAAAAACTGTTTTTT
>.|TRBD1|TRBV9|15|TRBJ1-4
CASSLPGGSDEKLFF
TGTGCCAGCAGCTTACCAGGGGGCTCGGATGAAAAACTGTTTTTT
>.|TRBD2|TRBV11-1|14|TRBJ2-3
CASNPSGVTDTQYF
TGTGCCAGCAATCCGAGCGGGGTCACAGATACGCAGTATTTT
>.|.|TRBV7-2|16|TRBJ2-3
CASSLGLAGGTDTQYF
TGTGCCAGCAGCTTAGGGCTAGCCGGGGGCACAGATACGCAGTATTTT
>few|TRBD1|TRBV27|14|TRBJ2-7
CASSPGTGGHEQYF
TGTGCCAGCAGCCCCGGGACAGGGGGACACGAGCAGTACTTC
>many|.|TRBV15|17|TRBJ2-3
CATSRDWGPLLTDTQYF
TGTGCCACCAGCAGAGATTGGGGCCCTTTACTCACAGATACGCAGTATTTT
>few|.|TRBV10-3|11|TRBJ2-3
CASGAGDTQYF
TGTGCCAGCGGTGCCGGAGATACGCAGTATTTT
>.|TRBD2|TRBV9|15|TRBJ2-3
CASSGLAASTDTQYF
TGTGCCAGCAGCGGACTAGCGGCTAGCACAGATACGCAGTATTTT
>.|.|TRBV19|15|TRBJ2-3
CASSSDRPSTDTQYF
TGTGCCAGTAGCAGTGACAGACCTAGCACAGATACGCAGTATTTT
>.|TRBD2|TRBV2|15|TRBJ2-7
CASRILAGAPYEQYF
TGTGCCAGCAGAATACTAGCGGGTGCCCCCTACGAGCAGTACTTC
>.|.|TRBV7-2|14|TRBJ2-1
CASSLVARDNEQFF
TGTGCCAGCAGCTTAGTGGCCCGTGACAATGAGCAGTTCTTC
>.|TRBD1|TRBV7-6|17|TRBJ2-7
CASSLVAGTGHSYEQYF
TGTGCCAGCAGCTTAGTTGCCGGGACAGGGCATTCCTACGAGCAGTACTTC
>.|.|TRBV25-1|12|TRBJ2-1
CASSGYSVEQFF
TGTGCCAGCAGTGGGTACAGTGTTGAGCAGTTCTTC
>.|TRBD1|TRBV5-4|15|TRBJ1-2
CASSLAWGTGDGYTF
TGTGCCAGCAGCTTGGCCTGGGGGACAGGGGACGGCTACACCTTC
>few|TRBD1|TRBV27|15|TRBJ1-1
CASSSRGSGNTEAFF
TGTGCCAGCAGTTCCAGGGGGTCCGGGAACACTGAAGCTTTCTTT
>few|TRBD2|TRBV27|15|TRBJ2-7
CASSQTSGQTYEQYF
TGTGCCAGCAGCCAAACTAGCGGGCAAACCTACGAGCAGTACTTC
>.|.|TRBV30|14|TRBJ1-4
CAWTGYETNEKLFF
TGTGCCTGGACAGGGTACGAAACTAATGAAAAACTGTTTTTT
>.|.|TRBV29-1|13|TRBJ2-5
CSVVAETQETQYF
TGCAGCGTTGTGGCAGAAACCCAAGAGACCCAGTACTTC
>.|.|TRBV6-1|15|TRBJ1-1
CASSWGERGTAEAFF
TGTGCCAGCAGTTGGGGGGAGCGTGGGACCGCTGAAGCTTTCTTT
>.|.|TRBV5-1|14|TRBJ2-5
CASSLGQIQETQYF
TGCGCCAGCAGCTTGGGGCAGATACAAGAGACCCAGTACTTC
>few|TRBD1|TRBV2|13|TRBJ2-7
CASSERDRGEQYF
TGTGCCAGCAGTGAAAGGGACAGGGGCGAGCAGTACTTC
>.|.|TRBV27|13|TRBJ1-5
CASSLRENQPQHF
TGTGCCAGCAGTTTACGGGAAAATCAGCCCCAGCATTTT
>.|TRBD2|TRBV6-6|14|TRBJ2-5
CASSLGRGGETQYF
TGTGCCAGCAGCCTGGGCCGGGGAGGGGAGACCCAGTACTTC
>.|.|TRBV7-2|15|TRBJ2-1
CASSLGGAHGNEQFF
TGTGCCAGCAGCTTGGGCGGGGCTCATGGGAATGAGCAGTTCTTC
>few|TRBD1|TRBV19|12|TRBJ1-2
CASTRTGYGYTF
TGTGCCAGTACCAGGACAGGGTACGGCTACACCTTC